This TCR beta chain came from a study of blood T cells in healthy people across ages. This clonotype has a handful of counts. CDR3 length: 15 amino acids. CDR1 and CDR2 (germline): SGHRS, YFSETQ. Sample-barcoded 5' priming and a J-beta primer mix drove a second PCR of 7 to 11 cycles. The template-switch adaptor, which had 12 random nucleotides, put a tag on each cDNA molecule. TCRdb analysed the 5' RACE reads with MiXCR anew, one entry per CDR3 protein. The profile shows about 630,000 distinct CDR3 sequences, around a fifth of them singletons. The chain joins TRBV5-1 to TRBJ2-5; the D is unclear. The J call is in doubt because the DNA end fits TRBJ2-7 better. Sequenced sample: blood. The sequence was obtained from a man between 65 and 79 years old in good health. The CDR3 region has the DNA TGCGCCAGCAGCTTGAGGGCAGAAAATTCCTACGAGCAGTACTTC. Its protein product is CASSLRAENSYEQYF.